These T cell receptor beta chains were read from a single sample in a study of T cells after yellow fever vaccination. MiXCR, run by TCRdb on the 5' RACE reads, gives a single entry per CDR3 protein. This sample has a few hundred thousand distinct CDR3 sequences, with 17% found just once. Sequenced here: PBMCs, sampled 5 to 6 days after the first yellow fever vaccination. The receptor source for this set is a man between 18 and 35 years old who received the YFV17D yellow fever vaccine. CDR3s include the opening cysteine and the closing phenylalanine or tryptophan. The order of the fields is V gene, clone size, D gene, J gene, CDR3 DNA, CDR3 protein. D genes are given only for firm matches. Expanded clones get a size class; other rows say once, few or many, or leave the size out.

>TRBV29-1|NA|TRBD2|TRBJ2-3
TGCAGCGTTCAACCCCCGGGCGGGGGAGATACGCAGTATTTT
CSVQPPGGGDTQYF
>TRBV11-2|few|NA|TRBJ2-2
TGTGCCAGCAGCGGCGCGAACACCGGGGAGCTGTTTTTT
CASSGANTGELFF
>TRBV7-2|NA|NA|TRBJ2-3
TGTGCCAGCAGTCCCTTCGACTTGTCTAGCACAGATACGCAGTATTTT
CASSPFDLSSTDTQYF
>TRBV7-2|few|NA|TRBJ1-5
TGTGCCAGCAGCGCGACAGCTTCTACGGACCAGCCCCAGCATTTT
CASSATASTDQPQHF
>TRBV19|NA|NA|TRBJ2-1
TGTGCCAGTAGCCCCTGGGGGAAAGACAATGAGCAGTTCTTC
CASSPWGKDNEQFF
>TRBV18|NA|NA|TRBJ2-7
TGTGCCAGCTCACCTCCGGCAGGGAGAGAGCAGTACTTC
CASSPPAGREQYF
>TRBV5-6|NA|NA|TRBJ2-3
TGTGCCAGCAGCCCGGACGGTCCCCACACAGATACGCAGTATTTT
CASSPDGPHTDTQYF
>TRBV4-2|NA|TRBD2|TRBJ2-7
TGTGCCAGCAGCCAAGCGAAGGCTAGCGGGGAACTAGGCTACGAGCAGTACTTC
CASSQAKASGELGYEQYF
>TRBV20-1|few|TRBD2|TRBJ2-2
TGCAGTGCTAAGCGCGGGGGGGCCACCACCGGGGAGCTGTTTTTT
CSAKRGGATTGELFF
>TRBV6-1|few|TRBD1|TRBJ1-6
TGTGCCAGCAGTCAAACAGGGGTTAGCTCCTATAATTCACCCCTCCACTTT
CASSQTGVSSYNSPLHF
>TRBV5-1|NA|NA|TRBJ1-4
TGCGCCAGCAGCAGCAGTCCCCCCGATGAAAAACTGTTTTTT
CASSSSPPDEKLFF
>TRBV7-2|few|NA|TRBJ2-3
TGTGCCAGCAGCCGAAGACAGGGCACAGATACGCAGTATTTT
CASSRRQGTDTQYF
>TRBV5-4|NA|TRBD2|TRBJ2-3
TGTGCCAGCAGCCGGACCGGGACTAGCGGACACGATACGCAGTATTTT
CASSRTGTSGHDTQYF
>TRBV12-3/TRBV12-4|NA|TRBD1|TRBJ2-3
TGTGCCAGCAGTTTAACCCGGGACAGGGGGACAGATACGCAGTATTTT
CASSLTRDRGTDTQYF
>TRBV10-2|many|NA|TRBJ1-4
TGCGCCAGCGAAGCACTGTTTTTT
CASEALFF
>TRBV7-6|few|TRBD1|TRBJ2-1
TGTGCCAGCAGCTTCGCCGGGACAGGACGCTACAATGAGCAGTTCTTC
CASSFAGTGRYNEQFF
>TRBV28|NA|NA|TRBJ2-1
TGTGCCAGCACCCATGAAACAGCCGTCCAAAGGCAGTTCTTC
CASTHETAVQRQFF
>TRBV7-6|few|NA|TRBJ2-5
TGTGCCAGCAGCTTATTCGCGGGGCTCCAAGAGACCCAGTACTTC
CASSLFAGLQETQYF
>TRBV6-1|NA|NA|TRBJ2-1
TGTGCCAGCAGTACAGGGTCCTACAATGAGCAGTTCTTC
CASSTGSYNEQFF
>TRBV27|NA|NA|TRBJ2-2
TGTGCCAGCAGCCCCTTTGAGGGGTACACCGGGGAGCTGTTTTTT
CASSPFEGYTGELFF
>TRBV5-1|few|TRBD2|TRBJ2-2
TGCGCCAGCTACTCCGGGGGGGACACCGGGGAGCTGTTTTTT
CASYSGGDTGELFF
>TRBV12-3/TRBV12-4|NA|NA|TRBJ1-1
TGTGCCAGCAGTTTAGGAGAAATAATGAACACTGAAGCTTTCTTT
CASSLGEIMNTEAFF
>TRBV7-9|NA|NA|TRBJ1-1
TGTGCCAGCATCTCAGAGTCGGACACTGAAGCTTTCTTT
CASISESDTEAFF
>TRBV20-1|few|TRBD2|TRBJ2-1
TGCAGTGCTAGAGATGCTAGCGGGGGGCCCAATGAGCAGTTCTTC
CSARDASGGPNEQFF
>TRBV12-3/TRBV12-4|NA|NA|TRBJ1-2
TGTGCCAGCAGGCCGGGGTCCGGATTCGACTATGGCTACACCTTC
CASRPGSGFDYGYTF
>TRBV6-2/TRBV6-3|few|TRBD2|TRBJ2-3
TGTGCCAGCAGTGGTGGCCCGGGGGGTAGCACAGATACGCAGTATTTT
CASSGGPGGSTDTQYF
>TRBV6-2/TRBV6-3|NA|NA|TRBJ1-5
TGTGCCAGCAGTTATTTCTGGGATCAGCCCCAGCATTTT
CASSYFWDQPQHF
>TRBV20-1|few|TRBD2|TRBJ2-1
TGCAGTGCCCTAGCGGGGGGGCCGCCTGAGCAGTTCTTC
CSALAGGPPEQFF
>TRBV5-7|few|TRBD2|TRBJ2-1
TGTGCCAGCACCCGCGGGAGCTACAATGAGCAGTTCTTC
CASTRGSYNEQFF
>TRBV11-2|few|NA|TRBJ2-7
TGTGCCAGCAGCTTAGATATGCAGGGTTCCTCCTACGAGCAGTACTTC
CASSLDMQGSSYEQYF
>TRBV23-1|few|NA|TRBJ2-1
TGCGCCAGCAGTCAATCGTTGAGGATATTTGGGCAGTTCTTC
CASSQSLRIFGQFF
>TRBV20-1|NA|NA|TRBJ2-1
TGCAGTGCTAGAGATCCCCAGGGTCCCAGCAACGAGCAGTTCTTC
CSARDPQGPSNEQFF
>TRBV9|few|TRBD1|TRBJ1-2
TGTGCCAGCAGCGGGCCGGGACAGGGAAAATATGGCTACACCTTC
CASSGPGQGKYGYTF
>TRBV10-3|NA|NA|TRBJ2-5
TGTGCCATCAGTCTGAGGGCCTGGGAGACCCAGTACTTC
CAISLRAWETQYF
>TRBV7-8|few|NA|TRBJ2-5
TGTGCCAGCAGCCCACGAGCCGTACCGCAAGAGACCCAGTACTTC
CASSPRAVPQETQYF
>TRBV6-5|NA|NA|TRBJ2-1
TGTGCCAGCAGTTACTCGCCTAGGTGGAGTGAGCAGTTCTTC
CASSYSPRWSEQFF
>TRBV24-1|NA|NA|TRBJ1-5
TGTGCCACCAGTGACCCCCCCTTGGCGGGAGGCAATCAGCCCCAGCATTTT
CATSDPPLAGGNQPQHF
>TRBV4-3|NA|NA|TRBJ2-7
TGCGCCAGCAGCCAAAGGACATTTTACGAGCAGTACTTC
CASSQRTFYEQYF
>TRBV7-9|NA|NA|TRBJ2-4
TGTGCCAGCAGCTCCCCCGGCGCTCAAAACATTCAGTACTTC
CASSSPGAQNIQYF
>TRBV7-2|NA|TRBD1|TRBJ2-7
TGTGCCAGCAGCGCGCGGGGACAGGGGCCCGAGCAGTACTTC
CASSARGQGPEQYF
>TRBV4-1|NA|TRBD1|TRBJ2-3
TGCGCCAGCAGCCAAAGGGACAGGGTGGCAGATACGCAGTATTTT
CASSQRDRVADTQYF
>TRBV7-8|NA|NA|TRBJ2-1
TGTGCCAGCAGCTTAATAGTTTACAATGAGCAGTTCTTC
CASSLIVYNEQFF
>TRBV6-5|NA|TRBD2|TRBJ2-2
TGTGCCAGCAGTTACCGAGGTAGCGGGGGAGTTGGCACCGGGGAGCTGTTTTTT
CASSYRGSGGVGTGELFF
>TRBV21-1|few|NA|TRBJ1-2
TGTGCCAGCAGCTCGAGGACAGGGACTGAAGGAGGCTATGGCTACACCTTC
CASSSRTGTEGGYGYTF
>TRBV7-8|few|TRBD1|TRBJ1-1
TGTGCCAGTATCCGGGACAGGCCGATGAACACTGAAGCTTTCTTT
CASIRDRPMNTEAFF
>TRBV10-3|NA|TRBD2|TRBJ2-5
TGTGCCATCAGTGAAACCCGGGGGGGCAGGGAGACCCAGTACTTC
CAISETRGGRETQYF
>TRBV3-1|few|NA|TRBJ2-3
TGTGCCAGCAGCCAAGCCCTGGGTACCCGCACAGATACGCAGTATTTT
CASSQALGTRTDTQYF
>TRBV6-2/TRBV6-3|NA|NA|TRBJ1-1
TGTGCCAGCAGTTCCTGGGGGAACACTGAAGCTTTCTTT
CASSSWGNTEAFF
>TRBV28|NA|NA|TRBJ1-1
TGTGCCAGCAGGAAACAGGGTGAAGCTTTCTTT
CASRKQGEAFF
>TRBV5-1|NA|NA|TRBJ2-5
TGCGCCAGCAGCCCCCAGTGGAGACAAGAGACCCAGTACTTC
CASSPQWRQETQYF
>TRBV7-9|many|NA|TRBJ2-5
TGTGCCAGCAGTCGCAGACTTGATGAGGGCCAGTACTTC
CASSRRLDEGQYF
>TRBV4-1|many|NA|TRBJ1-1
TGCGCCAGCAGCCAAGATCACAGCTTGAACACTGAAGCTTTCTTT
CASSQDHSLNTEAFF